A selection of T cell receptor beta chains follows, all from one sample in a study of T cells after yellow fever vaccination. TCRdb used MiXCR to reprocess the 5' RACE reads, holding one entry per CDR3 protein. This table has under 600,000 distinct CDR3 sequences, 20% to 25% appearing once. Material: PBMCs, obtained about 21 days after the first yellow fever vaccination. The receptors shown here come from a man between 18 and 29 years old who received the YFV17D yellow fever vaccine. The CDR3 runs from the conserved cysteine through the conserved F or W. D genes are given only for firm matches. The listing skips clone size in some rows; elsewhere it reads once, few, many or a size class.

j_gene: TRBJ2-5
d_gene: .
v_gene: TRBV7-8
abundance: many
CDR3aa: CASSWGAGRQETQYF
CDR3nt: TGTGCCAGCAGCTGGGGGGCGGGGCGCCAAGAGACCCAGTACTTC

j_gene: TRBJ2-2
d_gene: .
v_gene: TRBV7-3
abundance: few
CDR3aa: CASSLKAVAGSGELLF
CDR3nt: TGTGCCAGCAGCTTAAAGGCGGTGGCGGGGTCCGGGGAGCTGCTTTTT

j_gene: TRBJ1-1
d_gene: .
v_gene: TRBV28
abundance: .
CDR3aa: CASSFFFEANTEAFF
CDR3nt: TGTGCCAGCAGTTTCTTCTTTGAGGCGAACACTGAAGCTTTCTTT

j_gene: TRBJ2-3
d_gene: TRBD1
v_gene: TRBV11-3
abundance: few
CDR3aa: CASSPRTGSTGADTQYF
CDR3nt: TGTGCCAGCAGCCCCCGGACAGGGAGTACGGGGGCAGATACGCAGTATTTT

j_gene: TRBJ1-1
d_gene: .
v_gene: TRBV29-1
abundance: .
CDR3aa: CSGKISGANTEAFF
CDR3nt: TGCAGCGGTAAAATTTCCGGGGCGAACACTGAAGCTTTCTTT

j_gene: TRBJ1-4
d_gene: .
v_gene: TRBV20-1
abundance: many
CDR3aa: CSATGATNEKLFF
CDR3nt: TGCAGTGCTACAGGGGCAACTAATGAAAAACTGTTTTTT

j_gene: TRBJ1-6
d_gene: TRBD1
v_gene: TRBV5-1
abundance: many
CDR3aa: CASRQGADSPLHF
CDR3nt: TGCGCCAGCAGACAGGGGGCGGATTCACCCCTCCACTTT

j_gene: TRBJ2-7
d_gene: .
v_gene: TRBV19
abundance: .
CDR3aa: CASSTTTGEGATYEQYF
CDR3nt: TGTGCCAGTAGTACCACCACGGGGGAGGGGGCTACCTACGAGCAGTACTTC

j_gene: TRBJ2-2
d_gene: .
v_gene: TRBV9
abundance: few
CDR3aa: CASSVAPTGELFF
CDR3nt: TGTGCCAGCAGCGTAGCCCCCACCGGGGAGCTGTTTTTT

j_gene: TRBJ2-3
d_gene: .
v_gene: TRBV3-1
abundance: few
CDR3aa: CASSQVPTDTQYF
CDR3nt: TGTGCCAGCAGCCAAGTCCCCACAGATACGCAGTATTTT

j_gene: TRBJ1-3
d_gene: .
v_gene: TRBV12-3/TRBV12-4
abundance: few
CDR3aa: CASTIPVAGGARYSGNTIYF
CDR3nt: TGTGCCAGCACCATCCCTGTCGCGGGGGGGGCCCGATACTCTGGAAACACCATATATTTT

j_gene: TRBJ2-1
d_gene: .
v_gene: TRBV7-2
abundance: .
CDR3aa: CASSFGDRLYNEQFF
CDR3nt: TGTGCCAGCAGCTTCGGCGACCGCCTCTACAATGAGCAGTTCTTC

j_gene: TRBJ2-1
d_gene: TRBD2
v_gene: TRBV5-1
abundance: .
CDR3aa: CASSRDLTSSGYNEQFF
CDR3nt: TGCGCCAGCAGCCGCGACTTGACTAGCTCGGGGTACAATGAGCAGTTCTTC

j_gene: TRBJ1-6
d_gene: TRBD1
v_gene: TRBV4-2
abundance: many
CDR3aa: CASSAEGAGSPLHF
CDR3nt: TGTGCCAGCAGCGCAGAGGGGGCAGGTTCACCCCTCCACTTT

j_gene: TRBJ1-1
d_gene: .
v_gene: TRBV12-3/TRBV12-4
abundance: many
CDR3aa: CASSRAMNTEAFF
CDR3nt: TGTGCCAGCAGTCGAGCAATGAACACTGAAGCTTTCTTT

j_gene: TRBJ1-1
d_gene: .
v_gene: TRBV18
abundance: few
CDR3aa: CASSQSEAAEAFF
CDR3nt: TGTGCCAGCTCACAAAGCGAGGCAGCTGAAGCTTTCTTT

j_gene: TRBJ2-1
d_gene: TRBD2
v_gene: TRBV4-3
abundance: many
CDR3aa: CASSPGTSAYNEQFF
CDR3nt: TGCGCCAGCAGCCCTGGGACTAGCGCGTACAATGAGCAGTTCTTC

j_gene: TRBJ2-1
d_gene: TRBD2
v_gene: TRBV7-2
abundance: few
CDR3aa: CASRGYSGGLSEQFF
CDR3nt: TGTGCCAGCCGCGGATATAGCGGGGGGTTGAGTGAGCAGTTCTTC

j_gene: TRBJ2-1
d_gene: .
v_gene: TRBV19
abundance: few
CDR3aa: CASSIATTGGEQFF
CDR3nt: TGTGCCAGTAGTATAGCGACCACGGGCGGTGAGCAGTTCTTC

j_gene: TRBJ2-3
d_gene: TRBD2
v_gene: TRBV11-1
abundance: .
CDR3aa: CASSSSGGRSDTQYF
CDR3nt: TGTGCCAGCAGCTCTAGCGGGGGGCGATCTGATACGCAGTATTTT

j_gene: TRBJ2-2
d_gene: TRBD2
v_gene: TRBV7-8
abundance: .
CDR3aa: CASSPQLAGTNTGELFF
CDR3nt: TGTGCCAGCAGCCCTCAATTAGCGGGGACGAACACCGGGGAGCTGTTTTTT

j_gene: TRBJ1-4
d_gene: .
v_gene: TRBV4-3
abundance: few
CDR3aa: CASSAHTSHDEKLFF
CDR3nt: TGCGCCAGCAGCGCGCACACGAGCCATGACGAAAAACTGTTTTTT

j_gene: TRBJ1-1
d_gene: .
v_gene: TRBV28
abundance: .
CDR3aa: CASTTEAFGTEAFF
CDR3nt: TGTGCCAGCACCACGGAAGCCTTTGGCACTGAAGCTTTCTTT

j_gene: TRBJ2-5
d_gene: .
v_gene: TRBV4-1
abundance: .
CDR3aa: CASSQPLRGSQETQYF
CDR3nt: TGCGCCAGCAGCCAACCTCTTAGAGGAAGCCAAGAGACCCAGTACTTC

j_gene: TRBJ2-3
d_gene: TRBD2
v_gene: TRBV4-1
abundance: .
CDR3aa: CASSQDSGPDTQYF
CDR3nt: TGCGCCAGCAGCCAAGATAGCGGGCCAGATACGCAGTATTTT

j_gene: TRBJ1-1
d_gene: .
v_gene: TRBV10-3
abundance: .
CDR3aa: CAISAGQVNTEAFF
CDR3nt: TGTGCCATCAGTGCTGGGCAAGTGAACACTGAAGCTTTCTTT